These 29 T cell receptor beta chains share one sample of origin, sequenced in a study of cytomegalovirus exposure and HLA in healthy donors. Vbeta (60) and Jbeta (13) primers were used in the PCR. TCRdb keeps only in-frame clones here, not all; method: immunoSEQ multiplex PCR. The profile shows about 150,000 clones, 65% to 85% of them singletons. Sequencing was performed on PBMCs. These receptors came from a middle-aged woman in good health and CMV-seropositive.

This clone was counted only a few times. The V and J genes are TRBV2 and TRBJ2-7; D is possibly TRBD2 (6 bases). V lost 3 bases, J lost 3 bases, and 15 bases lay in between. There are 15 residues in the CDR3. The germline V gene encodes CDR1 SNHLY and CDR2 FYNNEI. The CDR3 DNA reads as TGTGCCAGCAGTGACCCAGCGGGTAGACTCTACGAGCAGTACTTC. Translating it yields CASSDPAGRLYEQYF.

The chain is built from TRBV7-9 and TRBJ2-1; 11 bases align to TRBD2. With V trimmed by 8 bases and J by 8 bases, 5 bases remained unmatched. CDR1 and CDR2 (germline): SEHNR, FQNEAQ (reference sequence). CDR3 size: 13 residues. CDR3 DNA: TGTGCCAGCGTAGCGGGAGGGGGGCATGAGCAGTTCTTC. Encoded protein: CASVAGGGHEQFF.

This clone has a single count. V is TRBV28 and J is TRBJ2-7; D not certain. The V end lost 6 bases, the J end lost 4 bases, and 13 bases lay between the germline ends. Germline CDR1 is MDHEN and CDR2 is SYDVKM. This CDR3 spans 13 amino acids. CDR3 sequence (DNA): TGTGCCAGCAGCAGTCTAGGATTTTACGAGCAGTACTTC. Encoded protein: CASSSLGFYEQYF.

The J gene is TRBJ1-1, the V gene TRBV18; no reliable D call. Germline assignment: CDR1 KGHSH and CDR2 LQKENI. Trimming removed 4 bases from V and 5 bases from J, with 14 bases in between. The CDR3 runs to 14 residues. The CDR3 is CASSLERGRTEAFF. CDR3 coding DNA: TGTGCCAGCTCACTTGAGAGAGGAAGAACTGAAGCTTTCTTT.

This clone was found once. V gene TRBV28 combines with J gene TRBJ2-7, with no clear D. Trimming left V 3 bases short and J 6 bases short, with 3 bases between. The CDR3 runs 10 residues. The germline V gene encodes CDR1 MDHEN and CDR2 SYDVKM. CDR3 amino acids: CASSFGEQYF. The CDR3 DNA sequence: TGTGCCAGCAGTTTCGGCGAGCAGTACTTC.

The genes are TRBV5-1 and TRBJ2-1; 8 nucleotides agree with TRBD2. V shed 1 base and J 7 bases; nucleotides not matched to a gene: 10. The CDR3 loop spans 16 amino acids. Germline CDR1 reads SGHRS; CDR2 reads YFSETQ. The CDR3 bases are TGCGCCAGCAGCTTGCGAGGTAGCGGGATTAGAAATGAGCAGTTCTTC. It is translated as CASSLRGSGIRNEQFF.

V gene TRBV18 combines with J gene TRBJ1-2; D perhaps matches TRBD1 (5 bases). The CDR3 extends over 12 amino acids. The V and J ends lost 4 bases and 4 bases respectively, with 7 bases between them. CDR1 is KGHSH, CDR2 LQKENI, per germline. CDR3 bases: TGTGCCAGCTCACGAGACAGCTATGGCTACACCTTC. Translated: CASSRDSYGYTF.

J is TRBJ2-1 and V is TRBV2; 9 bases agree with TRBD2. Looked up from germline, CDR1 is SNHLY and CDR2 is FYNNEI. The CDR3 extends over 18 amino acids. J gave up 7 bases and V 8 bases, and 21 bases lay outside the gene matches. CDR3 sequence reads: CASDHPVTSGSGGNEQFF. In nucleotides, the CDR3 is TGTGCCAGCGATCACCCAGTGACTAGCGGTTCGGGGGGTAATGAGCAGTTCTTC.

This clone was counted a few times. The rearrangement links TRBV7-6 to TRBJ2-3, with 7 positions matching TRBD2. CDR1 is SGHVS, CDR2 FNYEAQ, per germline. The CDR3 is 12 amino acids. Trimming cost V 5 bases and J 4 bases; bases outside gene matches: 0. CDR3 protein: CASSGLADTQYF. In nucleotides, the CDR3 is TGTGCCAGCAGCGGACTAGCAGATACGCAGTATTTT.

V usage is TRBV4-1 and J usage is TRBJ1-5; D is unresolved. The CDR3 is 20 amino acids. Trimming shortened V by 1 base and J by 1 base, and 23 bases separated the two germline ends. Germline V gene data show CDR1 as MGHRA and CDR2 as YSYEKL. The DNA of the CDR3 is TGCGCCAGCAGCCAAGCCGAGGGAACGGAGGTGGTAAGAAGCAATCAGCCCCAGCATTTT. It translates to CASSQAEGTEVVRSNQPQHF.

This chain joins TRBV19 and TRBJ2-4; possibly TRBD1 for D (6 bases). The CDR3 spans 16 residues. Trimming took 4 bases from V and 5 from J, leaving 18 bases between them. CDR1 is LNHDA and CDR2 is SQIVND in the germline V gene (reference sequence). CDR3 sequence reads: CASSNRDTGFQNIQYF. In DNA, the CDR3 is TGTGCCAGTAGTAACAGAGATACAGGGTTCCAAAACATTCAGTACTTC.

This chain joins TRBV9 and TRBJ2-3; possible D gene TRBD2, 6 bases. This CDR3 comprises 14 residues. The germline V and J ends were trimmed by 6 bases and 1 base, with 12 bases remaining between them. Germline lookup yields CDR1 SGDLS and CDR2 YYNGEE. CDR3 in DNA: TGTGCCAGCACCCGCGGAGGGGGCACAGATACGCAGTATTTT. This sequence encodes CASTRGGGTDTQYF.

This sequence joins TRBV28 and TRBJ2-7, with 7 positions matching TRBD2. Per germline, CDR1 MDHEN and CDR2 SYDVKM. This CDR3 spans 14 amino acids. Trimming cost V 3 bases and J 2 bases; bases outside gene matches: 4. CDR3 amino acids: CASSFSGPTYEQYF. DNA for the CDR3: TGTGCCAGCAGTTTTAGCGGGCCCACCTACGAGCAGTACTTC.

This sequence joins TRBV5-5 and TRBJ2-2; a possible D gene is TRBD2 (5 bases). Germline CDR1 SGHKS, CDR2 YYEKEE (reference sequence). The CDR3 has 15 amino acids. V dropped 0 bases and J dropped 2 bases, with 8 bases sitting between them. CDR3 loop: CASSLGGRNTGELFF. CDR3 sequence (DNA): TGTGCCAGCAGCTTGGGAGGGAGAAACACCGGGGAGCTGTTTTTT.

The chain joins TRBV28 to TRBJ2-6; 7 nucleotides align to TRBD1. The germline V gene has CDR1 MDHEN and CDR2 SYDVKM. Trimming cost V 5 bases and J 2 bases; bases outside gene matches: 3. There are 15 residues in the CDR3. The CDR3 DNA follows: TGTGCCAGCAGTACCGACAGGGCTGGGGCCAACGTCCTGACTTTC. It codes for CASSTDRAGANVLTF.

The V call is TRBV9, the J call TRBJ2-3; D may be TRBD2 (5 bases). CDR3 length: 13 residues. Germline CDR1 reads SGDLS; CDR2 reads YYNGEE. Trimming stripped 4 bases from V and 5 bases from J, with 11 bases between. CDR3 coding DNA: TGTGCCAGCAGCCCGGACTTTGTAGATACGCAGTATTTT. Translating gives CASSPDFVDTQYF. Full variable domain (outside the CDR3, taken from reference TRBV9 and TRBJ2-3): DSGVTQTPKHLITATGQRVTLRCSPRSGDLSVYWYQQSLDQGLQFLIQYYNGEERAKGNILERFSAQQFPDLHSELNLSSLELGDSALYFCASSPDFVDTQYFGPGTRLTVL.

The rearrangement joins TRBV6-5 to TRBJ1-1, with D possibly being TRBD1 (5 bases). CDR1 is MNHEY, CDR2 SVGAGI, per germline. V shed 5 bases and J shed 8 bases, with 12 bases lying between them. This CDR3 contains 12 residues. CDR3 coding DNA: TGTGCCAGCAGTCCCCGGGGGTTAGAAGCTTTCTTT. Its translation is CASSPRGLEAFF.

The CDR3 region is CASRGQGARGYTF. The DNA for the CDR3 is TGTGCCAGCCGGGGACAGGGGGCACGAGGCTACACCTTC. The J gene is TRBJ1-2, the V gene TRBV6-5; 12 bases match TRBD1. The CDR3 has 13 amino acids. With V trimmed by 8 bases and J by 8 bases, 6 bases remained unmatched. In germline, CDR1 is MNHEY, CDR2 SVGAGI.

CDR3 nucleotides: TGTGCCAGCAGCTTGGCCAGGGGTCGGGATCAGCCCCAGCATTTT. This translates into CASSLARGRDQPQHF. The chain employs TRBV5-8 and TRBJ1-5; D possibly corresponds to TRBD1 (6 bases). Trimming stripped 0 bases from V and 5 bases from J, with 12 bases between. The CDR3 contains 15 residues. Per the germline V gene, CDR1 is SGHTS and CDR2 is YDEGEE.

J is TRBJ2-1 and V is TRBV5-1, with 11 nucleotides matching TRBD2. V lost 6 bases and J lost 7; bases outside the gene matches: 9. This CDR3 comprises 15 residues. In germline, CDR1 is SGHRS, CDR2 YFSETQ. CDR3 sequence: CASTLAGGNWNEQFF. CDR3 nucleotides: TGCGCCAGCACCCTAGCGGGAGGCAATTGGAATGAGCAGTTCTTC.

Only one count was recorded for this clone. The J gene is TRBJ2-3, the V gene TRBV18; TRBD2 agrees at 11 bases. Unmatched junction bases numbered 5, after V lost 4 bases and J lost 5 bases. The germline gives CDR1 KGHSH, CDR2 LQKENI. CDR3 length equals 15 residues. DNA for the CDR3: TGTGCCAGCTCACAACTAGCGGGAGCGATAGATACGCAGTATTTT. This encodes CASSQLAGAIDTQYF.

In DNA form, the CDR3 reads TGTGCCAGCAGTCTAGACTCGTCCGGGGAGCTGTTTTTT. Translating gives CASSLDSSGELFF. The chain recombines TRBV7-9 with TRBJ2-2; D is unresolved. Looked up from germline, CDR1 is SEHNR and CDR2 is FQNEAQ (reference sequence). The CDR3 is 13 residues long. Trimming shortened V by 6 bases and J by 6 bases, and 11 bases separated the two germline ends.

The rearrangement links TRBV5-1 to TRBJ2-2; 9 bases line up with TRBD2. The V gene's germline CDR1 is SGHRS and CDR2 YFSETQ. The ends lost 0 bases at V and 5 bases at J; junction bases unmatched: 2. The CDR3 loop spans 15 amino acids. CDR3 sequence reads: CASSLVAGETGELFF. Here the CDR3 DNA reads TGCGCCAGCAGCTTGGTAGCGGGAGAAACCGGGGAGCTGTTTTTT.

V gene TRBV7-8 combines with J gene TRBJ2-1; D may be TRBD2 (5 bases). V gave up 3 bases and J gave up 9 bases, with 15 bases separating them. CDR1 and CDR2 from the germline V gene are SGHVS and FQNEAQ. The CDR3 runs 14 residues. CDR3 amino acids: CASSFFEGLFEQFF. The CDR3 DNA is TGTGCCAGCAGCTTCTTCGAGGGCCTGTTTGAGCAGTTCTTC.

The V and J genes are TRBV29-1 and TRBJ1-1; D call uncertain. V was pared by 5 bases and J by 4 bases, with 11 bases between. This CDR3 has 12 residues. Germline V gene sequence: CDR1 SQVTM, CDR2 ANQGSEA. Written as DNA, the CDR3 is TGCAGCGTTTTTTCGGGTGGCACTGAAGCTTTCTTT. Protein: CSVFSGGTEAFF.

This chain links TRBV4-2 with TRBJ2-6; D remains ambiguous. Germline assignment: CDR1 LGHNA and CDR2 YNFKEQ. The CDR3 sequence is 17 residues long. The ends were cut back, 0 bases at V and 0 bases at J, with 9 bases in the middle. The CDR3 coding sequence is TGTGCCAGCAGCCAAGATAATATCCTCTCTGGGGCCAACGTCCTGACTTTC. Amino acid sequence: CASSQDNILSGANVLTF.

J is TRBJ2-3 and V is TRBV30; no reliable D call. Germline V lookup: CDR1 GTSNPN, CDR2 SVGIG (reference sequence). Trimming removed 1 base from V and 5 bases from J, with 10 bases in between. This CDR3 region has 13 residues. The CDR3 bases are TGTGCCTGGAGTGACCGAGGCGGAGATACGCAGTATTTT. It yields the protein CAWSDRGGDTQYF. The whole variable domain, filled in from reference TRBV30 and TRBJ2-3, reads SQTIHQWPATLVQPVGSPLSLECTVEGTSNPNLYWYRQAAGRGLQLLFYSVGIGQISSEVPQNLSASRPQDRQFILSSKKLLLSDSGFYLCAWSDRGGDTQYFGPGTRLTVL.

V gene TRBV10-3 combines with J gene TRBJ2-4, with TRBD1 matching 9 bases. The CDR3 sequence is 15 residues long. V gave up 9 bases and J gave up 2 bases; unmatched junction bases: 8. Germline values: CDR1 ENHRY, CDR2 SYGVKD. The CDR3, as DNA: TGTGCCATAGCCGGGACAGGGCAAACCAAAAACATTCAGTACTTC. It is translated as CAIAGTGQTKNIQYF.

The CDR3, as DNA: TGTGCCAGCAGCAGAGCAGGGGGCCGAGTTTATGAGCAGTACTTC. Translating it yields CASSRAGGRVYEQYF. The V and J genes are TRBV28 and TRBJ2-7; 8 positions match TRBD1. V lost 6 bases and J lost 7; bases outside the gene matches: 14. This CDR3 spans 15 amino acids. CDR1 is MDHEN and CDR2 is SYDVKM in the germline V gene.